The 18 T cell receptor beta chains below come from one sample, sequenced in a study of OX40 agonist ivuxolimab in advanced cancers. Sequencing was performed with immunoSEQ multiplex PCR; in TCRdb, only in-frame clones are kept and a portion is missing. The sample yields about 69,000 clones, around 91% seen once. Source: CD4+ or CD8+ T cells sorted from blood, taken in a trial of the OX40 agonist ivuxolimab. The receptors originated from an adult with an advanced solid tumor such as melanoma, head and neck, liver or kidney cancer.

This clone was detected once. The rearrangement joins TRBV28 to TRBJ2-1; D not resolved. Germline assignment: CDR1 MDHEN and CDR2 SYDVKM. Trimming removed 5 bases at V and 0 bases at J, with 11 bases between. The CDR3 has 15 amino acids. The CDR3 reads CASSNFPSSYNEQFF. In DNA form, the CDR3 reads TGTGCCAGCAGTAACTTCCCAAGCTCCTACAATGAGCAGTTCTTC.

This chain links TRBV18 with TRBJ1-2, with a possible D match to TRBD1 (6 bases). From germline, CDR1 is KGHSH and CDR2 LQKENI. V was pared by 3 bases and J by 4 bases, with 12 bases between. CDR3 length: 14 residues. The CDR3 coding sequence is TGTGCCAGCTCACCGCCGACAGGTGGCTATGGCTACACCTTC. Translated, it gives CASSPPTGGYGYTF.

The V call is TRBV4-3, the J call TRBJ1-5; 9 nucleotides agree with TRBD1. Trimming cost V 1 base and J 3 bases; bases outside gene matches: 4. The CDR3 covers 16 residues. Germline V gives CDR1 LGHNA, CDR2 YSLEER. The CDR3 bases are TGCGCCAGCAGCCAAGCCTGGACAGGGGCCAATCAGCCCCAGCATTTT. Translation gives CASSQAWTGANQPQHF.

This sequence joins TRBV7-8 and TRBJ2-1, with a possible D match to TRBD2 (6 bases). CDR1 and CDR2 (germline): SGHVS, FQNEAQ. This CDR3 spans 15 amino acids. V lost 5 bases to trimming and J lost 4 bases, with 15 bases between them. The CDR3 loop is CASSPLAHLYNEQFF. The CDR3 DNA follows: TGTGCCAGCAGCCCCCTAGCGCACTTATACAATGAGCAGTTCTTC. Full variable domain (outside the CDR3, taken from reference TRBV7-8 and TRBJ2-1): GAGVSQSPRYKVAKRGQDVALRCDPISGHVSLFWYQQALGQGPEFLTYFQNEAQLDKSGLPSDRFFAERPEGSVSTLKIQRTQQEDSAVYLCASSPLAHLYNEQFFGPGTRLTVL.

This clone was picked up one time. The rearrangement uses TRBV9 and TRBJ2-5; maybe TRBD2 (5 bases). The germline V gene has CDR1 SGDLS and CDR2 YYNGEE. The CDR3 loop spans 17 amino acids. The V end was cut by 4 bases, the J end by 4 bases, with 23 bases between. This CDR3 is CASSPQPDWGVGETQYF. The CDR3 coding sequence is TGTGCCAGCAGCCCCCAGCCGGACTGGGGTGTTGGAGAGACCCAGTACTTC.

This chain joins TRBV28 and TRBJ2-7, with 8 bases lining up with TRBD1. This CDR3 is built from 13 residues. Germline CDR1 reads MDHEN; CDR2 reads SYDVKM. V lost 4 bases, J lost 5 bases, and 4 bases stayed unmatched. The CDR3 loop is CASSYRGYNEQYF. The CDR3 DNA sequence: TGTGCCAGCAGTTACAGGGGGTACAACGAGCAGTACTTC.

This rearrangement joins TRBV28 to TRBJ2-1; D is unresolved. The V and J ends lost 6 bases and 4 bases respectively, with 10 bases between them. CDR1 is MDHEN, CDR2 SYDVKM, per germline. The CDR3 is made up of 13 amino acids. CDR3 DNA sequence: TGTGCCAGCAGCTTAGGGATGTACAATGAGCAGTTCTTC. Its translation: CASSLGMYNEQFF.

CDR3 residues: CASSISTRGVNTEAFF. CDR3 sequence (DNA): TGTGCCAGTAGTATTTCCACAAGGGGGGTGAACACTGAAGCTTTCTTT. This chain joins TRBV19 and TRBJ1-1; D perhaps matches TRBD1 (6 bases). V was clipped by 3 bases and J by 0 bases, with 14 bases between them. This CDR3 has 16 amino acids. In germline, CDR1 is LNHDA, CDR2 SQIVND (reference sequence). Complete variable domain (other parts from reference TRBV19 and TRBJ1-1): DGGITQSPKYLFRKEGQNVTLSCEQNLNHDAMYWYRQDPGQGLRLIYYSQIVNDFQKGDIAEGYSVSREKKESFPLTVTSAQKNPTAFYLCASSISTRGVNTEAFFGQGTRLTVV.

Comment on this clone: The junction departs from germline at one end; a sequencing error may be responsible. CDR3 nucleotides: TGTGCCAGCAGAATGACAGGGGGCGTCGGGTATGGGTACACCTTC. Its protein is CASRMTGGVGYGYTF. The chain combines TRBV28 with TRBJ1-2, with 10 bases identical to TRBD1. Germline lookup yields CDR1 MDHEN and CDR2 SYDVKM. The CDR3 sequence is 15 residues long.

In regard to this clone: Within the sample, other DNA sequences also encode this same CDR3. J is TRBJ1-1 and V is TRBV19, with D possibly TRBD1 on 5 matching bases. CDR3 length equals 14 residues. Trimming took 1 base from V and 0 from J, leaving 6 bases between them. The germline V gene encodes CDR1 LNHDA and CDR2 SQIVND (reference sequence). CDR3 in amino acids: CASSIGQLNTEAFF. The CDR3 coding sequence is TGTGCCAGTAGTATAGGACAGTTGAACACTGAAGCTTTCTTT.

The chain couples TRBV7-9 to TRBJ2-7, with D possibly being TRBD2 (7 bases). V gave up 7 bases and J gave up 5 bases, with 12 bases separating them. The CDR3 has 12 residues. Germline V gives CDR1 SEHNR, CDR2 FQNEAQ (reference sequence). The CDR3 DNA reads TGTGCCAGCAACCCGGGGGGCCACGAGCAGTACTTC. It encodes CASNPGGHEQYF.

Comment on this clone: Its ends do not fully match the called genes, so a read error is possible. This rearrangement joins TRBV2 to TRBJ1-1; D unclear. The CDR3 consists of 15 residues. Looked up from germline, CDR1 is SNHLY and CDR2 is FYNNEI. The CDR3 reads CASSDPTRQNAEAFF. CDR3 coding DNA: TGTGCCAGCAGTGACCCGACACGGCAGAACGCTGAAGCTTTCTTT.

This clone was detected a few times. The chain employs TRBV19 and TRBJ1-1, with D possibly TRBD1 on 6 matching bases. This CDR3 has 12 residues. CDR1 is LNHDA, CDR2 SQIVND, per germline (reference sequence). The ends were cut back, 7 bases at V and 4 bases at J, with 10 bases in the middle. The CDR3 bases are TGTGCCAGTATTGGGGGGCTCACTGAAGCTTTCTTT. Its translation: CASIGGLTEAFF.

The rearrangement uses TRBV30 and TRBJ1-1; TRBD1 matches 10 bases. Germline CDR1 GTSNPN, CDR2 SVGIG (reference sequence). This CDR3 region has 13 residues. After removal of 0 bases from V and 8 bases from J, the junction contained 3 bases not matched to a gene. CDR3 in amino acids: CAWSVADRGEAFF. The CDR3 nucleotides read TGTGCCTGGAGTGTAGCGGACAGGGGGGAAGCTTTCTTT.

The chain combines TRBV7-3 with TRBJ2-3, with D tentatively TRBD2 (6 bases). CDR1 SGHTA and CDR2 FQGTGA come from the germline V gene. Trimming removed 1 base from V and 2 bases from J, with 10 bases in between. The CDR3 totals 15 residues. CDR3 DNA sequence: TGTGCCAGCAGCTTAAGTGGAGGGGACACAGATACGCAGTATTTT. Its translation: CASSLSGGDTDTQYF.

The gene calls are TRBV19 and TRBJ2-3; D tentatively fits TRBD1 or TRBD2 (6 bases each). This CDR3 is 16 amino acids long. Trimming removed 3 bases from V and 4 bases from J, with 17 bases in between. In germline, CDR1 is LNHDA, CDR2 SQIVND (reference sequence). Written as DNA, the CDR3 is TGTGCCAGTAGTATTCATGGGGGGCTGGGTGCAGATACGCAGTATTTT. Translation: CASSIHGGLGADTQYF.

V is TRBV27 and J is TRBJ2-7; D is unclear. Trimming removed 0 bases from V and 3 bases from J, with 12 bases in between. The CDR3 length is 15 residues. CDR1 is MNHEY and CDR2 is SMNVEV in the germline V gene (reference sequence). CDR3 amino acids: CASSLSHGPNYEQYF. The CDR3 DNA reads as TGTGCCAGCAGTTTATCCCACGGTCCAAACTACGAGCAGTACTTC.

Only one count was recorded for this clone. The chain carries TRBV4-1 and TRBJ2-1; 11 nucleotides align to TRBD2. The germline V gene encodes CDR1 MGHRA and CDR2 YSYEKL. V was pared by 2 bases and J by 6 bases, with 6 bases of the junction left unmatched. The CDR3 is made up of 16 amino acids. The CDR3 protein is CASSQTLAGATNEQFF. The CDR3, as DNA: TGCGCCAGCAGCCAAACACTAGCGGGAGCAACCAATGAGCAGTTCTTC.